This is a list of T cell receptor beta chains from one sample in a study of T cells in Graves' hyperthyroidism and ophthalmopathy. Via MiXCR, TCRdb re-called the multiplex PCR reads, giving one row per CDR3 protein. The data contain roughly 200,000 distinct CDR3 sequences, less than 20% of them seen just once; the ten biggest clones take up around 48%. The sequenced sample was blood. Receptor source: a woman aged 45-65 years with Graves' hyperthyroidism. The conserved cysteine and the conserved F or W are not part of the CDR3 here.

TRBV2	TRBJ2-2	AGLLGRAGELF
TRBV12-3/TRBV12-4	TRBJ1-3	ASAPEGSSGNTIY
TRBV6-5	TRBJ1-6	ASSYIPTDYNSPLH
TRBV24-1	TRBJ1-1	ATSAGTVNTEAF
TRBV20-1	TRBJ2-7	SAPPASGSGYEQY
TRBV11-2	TRBJ2-7	ASSFDRVGYEQY
TRBV7-9	TRBJ2-3	ASSTGASSTDTQY
TRBV10-3	TRBJ1-4	VISVKDEKLF
TRBV4-1	TRBJ1-4	ASSQDQMGAGNEKLF
TRBV3-1	TRBJ2-1	ASNPSGGSYNEQF
TRBV12-3/TRBV12-4	TRBJ2-7	ASSRTSGSKQY
TRBV27	TRBJ1-4	ASSRTGLGKLF
TRBV12-3/TRBV12-4	TRBJ2-7	ASSSPTGPNYEQY
TRBV12-3/TRBV12-4	TRBJ2-1	ASSWGQVLNEQF
TRBV27	TRBJ1-1	ASGPGVNTEAF
TRBV6-1	TRBJ1-1	ASSEYNRAEAF